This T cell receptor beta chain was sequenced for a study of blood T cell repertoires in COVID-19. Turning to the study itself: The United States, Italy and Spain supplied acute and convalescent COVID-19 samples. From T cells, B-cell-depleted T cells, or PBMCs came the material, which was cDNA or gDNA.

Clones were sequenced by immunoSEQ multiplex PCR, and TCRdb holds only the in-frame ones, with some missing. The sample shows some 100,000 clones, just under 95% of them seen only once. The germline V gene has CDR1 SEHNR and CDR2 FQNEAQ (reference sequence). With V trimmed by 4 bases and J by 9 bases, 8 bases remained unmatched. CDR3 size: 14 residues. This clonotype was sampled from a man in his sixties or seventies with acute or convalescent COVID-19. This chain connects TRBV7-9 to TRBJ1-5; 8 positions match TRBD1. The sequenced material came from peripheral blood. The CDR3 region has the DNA TGTGCCAGCAGCTCGGGACAGGTGAAAGGGCCCCAGCATTTT. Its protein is CASSSGQVKGPQHF.